This record looks at one T cell receptor beta chain sequence and its context. The antigen remains undetermined. The CDR3 is 16 residues long. Germline V CDR1 and CDR2: SGHTA, FQGTGA. This sample was included in a study of blood T cells in healthy people across ages. The second PCR ran about 6 to 11 cycles with a sample-barcoded 5' primer and J-beta primers. MiXCR, applied by TCRdb to the 5' RACE reads, yields one record per CDR3 protein. The data contain approximately 800,000 distinct CDR3 sequences, 45% to 70% of them singletons. Findings and caveats of the study: Diversity of TCR beta per million T cells declined in a roughly linear way with age.

The specimen sequenced was blood. The source of this sequence is a man aged 40-50 years in good health. The chain employs TRBV7-3 and TRBJ2-4; 12 nucleotides agree with TRBD2. The better agreement between TRBJ2-7 and the DNA end casts doubt on the J call. The CDR3: CASSLDPTSGSHEQYF. DNA for the CDR3: TGTGCCAGCAGCTTAGACCCGACTAGCGGGAGTCACGAGCAGTACTTC.